A single TCR beta chain is shown here with its context. Its antigen is currently unknown. The sample originates from a study of T-cell memory formation after mild COVID-19. After removal of 7 bases from V and 0 bases from J, the junction contained 6 bases not matched to a gene. This CDR3 region has 15 residues. Germline CDR1 is SEHNR and CDR2 is FQNEAQ (reference sequence). Overall study results and limits: The pre-infection memory compartment contained some responding clones, suggesting cross-reactive memory joined.

5'RACE primed at constant segments yielded TCR alpha and TCR beta cDNA libraries bearing sample barcodes and UMIs. Using its own MiXCR run on the 5' RACE reads, TCRdb lists one record per CDR3 protein. The sample carries around 500,000 distinct CDR3 sequences, about 20% recorded once. This rearrangement joins TRBV7-9 to TRBJ2-7; 10 nucleotides align to TRBD2. This sequence originates from an adult woman who had mild COVID-19 (a few samples of this study predate the infection). Cell type and time point are not known. Sequenced: PBMCs or a T cell subset sorted from them (not recorded which). CDR3 in DNA: TGTGCCAGCACGCGTAGCGGGGGGTCCTCCTACGAGCAGTACTTC. Amino acid sequence: CASTRSGGSSYEQYF.